This TCR beta chain was found in a study of tumor-infiltrating lymphocytes in primary liver carcinoma. Study observations and caveats: For tumor-adjacent and tumor-blood pairs, overlap was less than that seen for tumor region pairs. Tumor top-250-clone fractions significantly exceeded those of blood (p = 0.039). Appearing in all five tumor regions was true of only about 7.5-25% of top clones.

Without any cell sorting, roughly 18-34 mg of bulk tissue yielded co-extracted RNA and DNA. Samples were taken from five separate regions (per tumor). After removal of 6 bases from V and 7 bases from J, the junction contained 12 bases not matched to a gene. The CDR3 is 14 amino acids. Germline assignment: CDR1 SQVTM and CDR2 ANQGSEA. Many counts were recorded for this clonotype. Its antigen is as yet unknown. Total RNA amounting to roughly 450 ng was the source from which TCR beta cDNA was made with a constant-region primer. A slightly modified ARM-PCR protocol with three nested multiplex PCR rounds produced these TCR beta libraries. Rounds one and two of PCR, each of about 10 cycles, were primed with TRBV1-TRBV30 forward primers and a C-beta reverse primer. TCRdb re-called the multiplex PCR reads through MiXCR, storing one row per CDR3 protein. The sample has approximately 110,000 distinct CDR3 sequences, roughly 69% seen once; the top ten hold approximately 9.7%.

The sequenced sample was liver tumor tissue from sampling region 1. Subset given: tumor region T1, superior pole. The chain joins TRBV29-1 to TRBJ1-2; 9 bases match TRBD1. This clonotype originated in a woman between 55 and 75 years old with primary liver carcinoma and hepatitis B virus infection. This CDR3 is CSVPPGDRAGGYTF. The CDR3 DNA is TGCAGCGTCCCCCCCGGGGACAGGGCGGGTGGCTACACCTTC.